The 13 T cell receptor beta chains presented below share a single source sample, sequenced in a study of blood T cell repertoires in COVID-19. The table came from immunoSEQ multiplex PCR; TCRdb's copy has only in-frame clones and leaves some out. Here the sample spans under 300,000 clones, around nine tenths being singletons. Sample: PBMCs or T cells enriched from blood (not recorded which). These TCRs come from a woman between 50 and 59 years old who had recovered from COVID-19.

This chain links TRBV7-2 with TRBJ1-4, with 11 bases identical to TRBD1. The CDR3 loop spans 14 amino acids. V shed 5 bases, J shed 8 bases, and the junction held 4 bases outside the gene matches. Per the germline V gene, CDR1 is SGHTA and CDR2 is FQGNSA. The CDR3 DNA reads TGTGCCAGCAGCCTGGGGACAGGGGGGGAAAAACTGTTTTTT. Translated: CASSLGTGGEKLFF.

This rearrangement joins TRBV2 to TRBJ2-7, with TRBD1 identical over 9 bases. The CDR3 runs to 15 residues. CDR1 SNHLY and CDR2 FYNNEI come from the germline V gene. Losses at the gene ends were 5 bases for V and 2 bases for J; bases not matched to a gene: 7. This CDR3 reads CASSWGQGVAYEQYF. Written as DNA, the CDR3 is TGTGCCAGCAGTTGGGGACAGGGCGTTGCCTACGAGCAGTACTTC.

CDR3 residues: CASSPEAGPDGYTF. For the CDR3, the DNA is TGTGCCAGCTCACCAGAGGCAGGGCCGGATGGCTACACCTTC. The V gene is TRBV18, the J gene TRBJ1-2; tentative D call: TRBD1 (5 bases). Trimming stripped 2 bases from V and 6 bases from J, with 13 bases between. Germline V gene lookup returns CDR1 KGHSH and CDR2 LQKENI. CDR3 length: 14 amino acids.

The chain joins TRBV5-6 to TRBJ2-1, with D possibly being TRBD2 (5 bases). V lost 1 base to trimming and J lost 5 bases, with 10 bases between them. Germline V gene data show CDR1 as SGHDT and CDR2 as YYEEEE. The CDR3 is 14 residues long. CDR3 residues: CASSLWPGNNEQFF. The CDR3 nucleotides are TGTGCCAGCAGCTTGTGGCCGGGAAACAATGAGCAGTTCTTC.

CDR3 sequence: CASSPGTQWDNEQFF. For the CDR3, the DNA is TGTGCCAGCAGCCCCGGGACTCAGTGGGACAATGAGCAGTTCTTC. The chain links TRBV11-2 to TRBJ2-1; D is possibly TRBD2 (6 bases). V was cut by 5 bases and J by 5 bases, with 16 bases left in between. The V gene's germline CDR1 is SGHAT and CDR2 FQNNGV. The CDR3 covers 15 residues.

Only a few counts were recorded for this clone. In DNA form, the CDR3 reads TGTGCCAGCAGCGAGACTAGCGGCTCCTACAATGAGCAGTTCTTC. Its translation: CASSETSGSYNEQFF. V gene TRBV5-4 combines with J gene TRBJ2-1, with 9 bases identical to TRBD2. The CDR3 is 15 residues long. V gave up 4 bases and J gave up 0 bases; unmatched junction bases: 2. Germline V gene lookup returns CDR1 SGHNT and CDR2 YYREEE (reference sequence).

This chain joins TRBV18 and TRBJ2-3, with 9 bases matching TRBD2. CDR1 is KGHSH, CDR2 LQKENI, per germline. Germline trimming cut 6 bases from V and 1 base from J; bases unmatched to any gene: 8. CDR3 length: 16 amino acids. CDR3 nucleotides: TGTGCCAGCTCCTCCAGACTAGCGGAGGGCACAGATACGCAGTATTTT. It codes for CASSSRLAEGTDTQYF.

The chain employs TRBV28 and TRBJ1-5; D unclear. The germline CDR1 and CDR2 sequences are MDHEN and SYDVKM. The CDR3 has 17 amino acids. Trimming removed 6 bases from V and 2 bases from J, with 20 bases in between. This chain's CDR3 is CASSTTRTGWGNQPQHF. The CDR3 DNA reads as TGTGCCAGCAGCACCACTCGGACGGGGTGGGGCAATCAGCCCCAGCATTTT.

Worth noting for this clone: Other DNA sequences within the sample encode an identical CDR3. This sequence joins TRBV27 and TRBJ1-5; tentative D call: TRBD1 (6 bases). In germline, CDR1 is MNHEY, CDR2 SMNVEV (reference sequence). This CDR3 has 14 residues. Trimming took off 3 bases at V and 0 bases at J, with 6 bases between the two ends. This chain's CDR3 is CASSFRGSNQPQHF. The CDR3 DNA is TGTGCCAGCAGTTTCAGGGGTAGCAATCAGCCCCAGCATTTT.

DNA for the CDR3: TGTGCCAGCAGCAGAAGCGGGAACGAGCAGTACTTC. It yields the protein CASSRSGNEQYF. The chain has TRBV9 and TRBJ2-7; 7 bases align to TRBD2. The V segment lost 4 bases and the J segment 5 bases; nucleotides outside the gene matches: 3. CDR3 length equals 12 residues. In germline, CDR1 is SGDLS, CDR2 YYNGEE.

The V and J genes are TRBV7-2 and TRBJ1-1; 9 nucleotides agree with TRBD1. V lost 5 bases and J lost 4; bases outside the gene matches: 5. Germline-derived CDR1 and CDR2 are SGHTA and FQGNSA. The CDR3 consists of 14 residues. The CDR3 loop reads CASSKDRGSTEAFF. The CDR3, as DNA: TGTGCCAGCAGCAAAGACAGGGGGTCCACTGAAGCTTTCTTT.

The chain couples TRBV3-1 (or the pseudogene TRBV3-2) to TRBJ2-7; TRBD2 matches at 8 bases. There are 15 residues in the CDR3. J lost 1 base, V lost 1 base, and 3 bases had no gene match. Germline CDR1 LGHDT, CDR2 YNNKEL (reference sequence). The CDR3: CASSQVPGGSYEQYF. The CDR3 DNA sequence: TGTGCCAGCAGCCAAGTTCCGGGAGGGTCCTACGAGCAGTACTTC.

The chain joins TRBV2 to TRBJ1-2, with unresolved D. The germline V and J ends were trimmed by 3 bases and 4 bases, with 6 bases remaining between them. Germline CDR1 and CDR2: SNHLY and FYNNEI. The CDR3 loop spans 12 amino acids. The CDR3 bases are TGTGCCAGCAGTGAGGAGGGCTATGGCTACACCTTC. Amino acids: CASSEEGYGYTF. Using reference TRBV2 and TRBJ1-2 for the parts outside the CDR3, the full variable domain is EPEVTQTPSHQVTQMGQEVILRCVPISNHLYFYWYRQILGQKVEFLVSFYNNEISEKSEIFDDQFSVERPDGSNFTLKIRSTKLEDSAMYFCASSEEGYGYTFGSGTRLTVV.